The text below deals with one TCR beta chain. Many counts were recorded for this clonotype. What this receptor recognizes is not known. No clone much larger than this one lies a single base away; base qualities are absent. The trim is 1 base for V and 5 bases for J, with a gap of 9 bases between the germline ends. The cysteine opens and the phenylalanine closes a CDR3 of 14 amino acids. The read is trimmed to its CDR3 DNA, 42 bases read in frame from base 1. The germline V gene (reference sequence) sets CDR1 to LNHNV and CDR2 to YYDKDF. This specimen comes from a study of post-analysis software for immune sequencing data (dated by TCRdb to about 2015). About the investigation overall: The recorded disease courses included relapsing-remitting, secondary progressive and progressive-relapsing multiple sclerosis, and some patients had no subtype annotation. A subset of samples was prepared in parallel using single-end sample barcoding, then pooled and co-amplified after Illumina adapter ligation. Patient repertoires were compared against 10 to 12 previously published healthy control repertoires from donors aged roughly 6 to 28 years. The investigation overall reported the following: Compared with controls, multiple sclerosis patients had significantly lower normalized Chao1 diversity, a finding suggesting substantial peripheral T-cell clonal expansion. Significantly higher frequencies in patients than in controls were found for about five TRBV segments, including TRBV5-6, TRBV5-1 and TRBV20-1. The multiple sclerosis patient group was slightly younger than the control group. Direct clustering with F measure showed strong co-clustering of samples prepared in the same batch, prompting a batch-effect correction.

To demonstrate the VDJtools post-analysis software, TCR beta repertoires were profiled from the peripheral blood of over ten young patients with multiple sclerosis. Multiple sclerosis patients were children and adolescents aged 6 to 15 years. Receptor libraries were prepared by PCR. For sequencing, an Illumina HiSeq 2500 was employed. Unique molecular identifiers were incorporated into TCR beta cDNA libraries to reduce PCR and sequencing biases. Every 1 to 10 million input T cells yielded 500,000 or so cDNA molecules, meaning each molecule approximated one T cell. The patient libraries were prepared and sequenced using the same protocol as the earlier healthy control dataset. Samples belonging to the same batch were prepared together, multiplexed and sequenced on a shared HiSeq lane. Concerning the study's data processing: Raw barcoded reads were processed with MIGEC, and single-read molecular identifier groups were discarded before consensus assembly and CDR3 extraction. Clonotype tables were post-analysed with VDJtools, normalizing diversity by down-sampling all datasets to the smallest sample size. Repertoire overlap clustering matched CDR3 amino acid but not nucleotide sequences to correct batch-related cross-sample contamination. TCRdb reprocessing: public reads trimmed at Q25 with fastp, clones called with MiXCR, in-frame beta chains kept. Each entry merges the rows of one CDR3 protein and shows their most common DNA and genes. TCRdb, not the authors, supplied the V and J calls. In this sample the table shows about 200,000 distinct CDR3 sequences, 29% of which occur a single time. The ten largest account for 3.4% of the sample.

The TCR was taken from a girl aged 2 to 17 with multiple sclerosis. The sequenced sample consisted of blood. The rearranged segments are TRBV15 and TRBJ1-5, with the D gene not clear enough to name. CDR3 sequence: CATSRGGSHQPQHF. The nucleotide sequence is TGTGCCACCAGCAGAGGTGGCAGCCATCAGCCCCAGCATTTT.